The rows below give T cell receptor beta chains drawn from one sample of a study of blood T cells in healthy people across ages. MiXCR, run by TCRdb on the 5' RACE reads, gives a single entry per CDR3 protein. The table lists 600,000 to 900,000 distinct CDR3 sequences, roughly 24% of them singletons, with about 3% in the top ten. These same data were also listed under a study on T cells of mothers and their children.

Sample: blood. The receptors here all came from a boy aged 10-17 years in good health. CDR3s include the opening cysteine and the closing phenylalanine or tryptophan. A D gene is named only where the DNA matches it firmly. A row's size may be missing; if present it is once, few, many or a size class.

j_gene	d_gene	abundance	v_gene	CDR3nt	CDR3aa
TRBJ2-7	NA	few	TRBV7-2	TGTGCCAGCAGCTTTGCCGGGCTCCTAGGTAACGAGCAGTACTTC	CASSFAGLLGNEQYF
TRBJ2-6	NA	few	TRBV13	TGTGCCAGCAGCCGGCGGGGCAAGAGCTCTGGGGCCAACGTCCTGACTTTC	CASSRRGKSSGANVLTF
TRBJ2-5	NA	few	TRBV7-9	TGTGCCAGCAGCTTACCAGCGGGTTGGCTCGGAGAGACCCAGTACTTC	CASSLPAGWLGETQYF
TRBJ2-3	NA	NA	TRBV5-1	TGCGCCTCAGGGGCTAGCGGCTTCACAGATACGCAGTATTTT	CASGASGFTDTQYF
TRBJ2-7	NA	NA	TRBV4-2	TGTGCCAGCAGCCAAGATGCCGAAACCTACGAGCAGTACTTC	CASSQDAETYEQYF
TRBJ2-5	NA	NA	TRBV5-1	TGCGCCAGCAGGGTTAGCGGAGGAGAGACCCAGTACTTC	CASRVSGGETQYF
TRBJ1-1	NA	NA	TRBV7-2	TGTGCCAGCACCCAGAGGGGAGTAGCTGAAGCTTTCTTT	CASTQRGVAEAFF
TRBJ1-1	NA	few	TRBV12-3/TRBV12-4	TGTGCCAGCAGTCCAAGAACAGTTGAAGCTTTCTTT	CASSPRTVEAFF
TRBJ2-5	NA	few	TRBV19	TGTGCCAGTAGTATAGGTGGGGCACAACAAGAGACCCAGTACTTC	CASSIGGAQQETQYF
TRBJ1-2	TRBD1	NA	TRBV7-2	TGTGCCAGCGGCTTAAGTCCCGGGACAGCCTATGGCTACACCTTC	CASGLSPGTAYGYTF
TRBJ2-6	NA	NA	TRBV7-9	TGTGCCAGCAGCTTGAGGGATGGGGCCAACGTCCTGACTTTC	CASSLRDGANVLTF
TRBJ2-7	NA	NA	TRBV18	TGTGCCAGCTCACCAGACTCAGGGGATGACTACGAGCAGTACTTC	CASSPDSGDDYEQYF
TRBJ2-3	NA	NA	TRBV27	TGTGCCAGCAGTTTGGTTAATTTCGCCAACACAGATACGCAGTATTTT	CASSLVNFANTDTQYF
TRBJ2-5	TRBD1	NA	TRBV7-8	TGTGCCAGCATCCCAGGGGGCTTTGCAGAGACCCAGTACTTC	CASIPGGFAETQYF
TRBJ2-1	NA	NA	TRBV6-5	TGTGCCAGCAGTTACAATATCTACAATGAGCAGTTCTTC	CASSYNIYNEQFF
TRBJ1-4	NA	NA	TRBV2	TGTGCCAGCAGTGGAGAGGTTGAAAAACTGTTTTTT	CASSGEVEKLFF
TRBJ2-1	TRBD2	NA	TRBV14	TGTGCCAGCAGCCCCCCGGGAGCGGGGTCCTACAATGAGCAGTTCTTC	CASSPPGAGSYNEQFF
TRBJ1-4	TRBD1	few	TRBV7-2	TGTGCCAGCAGCCCTACAGGGGGAGGAGGTGAAAAACTGTTTTTT	CASSPTGGGGEKLFF